This T cell receptor (beta chain) was obtained from a study of shared clonotypes between healthy human individuals. Naive CD8 populations comprised CD45RO-negative cells positively selected for CCR7, excluding terminally differentiated effector memory CD45RA+ cells. The study's findings and limits: Rarefaction showed that sequencing of sorted subsets was incomplete (despite large depth). Donor clonotype sharing was expected to depend on sequencing depth.

The assay used deep level. Repertoires were generated with immunoSEQ multiplex PCR, while TCRdb's copy carries only in-frame clones and drops some. Of 2 million to 2.5 million clones listed, about 93% are singletons. CDR3 length equals 17 residues. Remarks on this clone: The antigen is undetermined.

Sample: naive CD8+ T cells from PBMCs. The chain links TRBV21-1 to TRBJ2-3; TRBD2, as called in the table, went unchecked against the DNA. TRBV21-1 is deemed a pseudogene. This TCR was sampled from a man between 18 and 29 years old in good health. Some clones in this sample may be carry-over from other donors' samples. The CDR3 region has the DNA TGTGCCAGCTCACCCGGGACTAGCGGGAGGGACCTAGATACGCAGTATTTT. Encoded protein: CASSPGTSGRDLDTQYF.